Below are 18 T cell receptor beta chains sequenced from a single sample in a study of spatial heterogeneity in lung cancer. Their antigens remain unidentified. TCRdb processed the 5' RACE reads anew with MiXCR; each CDR3 protein has one entry. Of 16,000 or so distinct CDR3 sequences listed, 6.5% to 8.5% are singletons. Study-level points and caveats: Counts that tracked tumor mutation counts were those of expanded intratumoral alpha and beta TCRs.

The time point here: sample taken at primary tumor resection. This sample comprised lung tumor tissue, obtained at surgery. These receptor sequences come from a female donor with early-stage non-small cell lung cancer.

As regards this clonotype: This clone may be a read error of a much larger clone one base away. As an off-target read in a library built for alpha chains, this beta chain has a frequency of little significance. This chain connects TRBV28 to TRBJ2-7; the D call may be TRBD1 or TRBD2 (6 bases each). This CDR3 spans 13 amino acids. The ends were cut back, 7 bases at V and 8 bases at J, with 18 bases in the middle. The germline V gene has CDR1 MDHEN and CDR2 SYDVKM. The CDR3 coding sequence is TGTGCCAGCATCGCGGAAAGGGGGGCTAAGCAGTACTTC. Translation: CASIAERGAKQYF.

In this sample, this clonotype turned up many times. The library was designed around alpha chains, so this beta chain is a stray read whose abundance carries little weight. This chain links TRBV30 with TRBJ2-7; D remains ambiguous. CDR1 GTSNPN and CDR2 SVGIG come from the germline V gene (reference sequence). The CDR3 totals 13 residues. Trimming removed 4 bases from V and 1 base from J, with 11 bases in between. The chain's CDR3 is CAWTGWDSYEQYF. The DNA of the CDR3 is TGTGCCTGGACGGGCTGGGATTCCTACGAGCAGTACTTC.

This clonotype was observed at least ten times. Mismatch with germline at one junction end may stem from a read error. This beta chain is a stray sequence in a library constructed for alpha chains; its clone size is not meaningful. This chain links TRBV12-3 or TRBV12-4 with TRBJ2-6; D perhaps matches TRBD1 (6 bases). The CDR3 has 16 residues. CDR3 loop: CASSLGRGTGANVLTF. Written as DNA, the CDR3 is TGTGCCAGCAGCTTAGGTAGGGGGACTGGGGCCAACGTCCTGACTTTC.

A note on this clonotype: This beta chain appears as a stray read in a library generated for alpha chains; its size is not informative. The V and J genes are TRBV29-1 and TRBJ2-7, with D maybe TRBD1 (6 bases). Germline values: CDR1 SQVTM, CDR2 ANQGSEA. The CDR3 has 14 residues. The germline V and J ends were trimmed by 6 bases and 2 bases, with 17 bases remaining between them. The CDR3 nucleotides are TGCAGCGTCCGACAGGTCCAAGGAACCTACGAGCAGTACTTC. It encodes CSVRQVQGTYEQYF.

In this sample, this clonotype turned up many times. This beta chain turned up in a library designed for alpha chains; as an off-target read, its abundance says little. The CDR3 region has the DNA TGCGCCAGCAGCCAGGAGGGGATGCGGGAGCAGTACTTC. Translation gives CASSQEGMREQYF. The rearrangement links TRBV5-1 to TRBJ2-7; D perhaps matches TRBD2 (6 bases). Germline CDR1 reads SGHRS; CDR2 reads YFSETQ. The CDR3 loop spans 13 amino acids. Trimming cost V 4 bases and J 7 bases, with 15 bases left between them.

This clonotype was found many times. Because the library targeted alpha chains, this beta chain is an off-target read whose size means little. The CDR3 here is CASSLGENTEAFF. The CDR3 DNA is TGCGCCAGCAGCTTGGGGGAGAACACTGAAGCTTTCTTT. The chain has TRBV5-1 and TRBJ1-1; no clear D. This CDR3 is built from 13 residues. Trimming stripped 0 bases from V and 1 base from J, with 4 bases between. CDR1 and CDR2 from the germline V gene are SGHRS and YFSETQ.

The sample holds many counts of this clonotype. Because the library targeted alpha chains, this beta chain is an off-target read whose size means little. CDR3 residues: CASSPGGGLGLNTEAFF. CDR3 coding DNA: TGTGCCAGCAGCCCCGGAGGAGGGTTGGGTTTGAACACTGAAGCTTTCTTT. The chain carries TRBV5-4 and TRBJ1-1; no definite D call. Germline lookup yields CDR1 SGHNT and CDR2 YYREEE (reference sequence). This CDR3 is 17 amino acids long. With 4 bases removed from V and 0 bases from J, the gap between germline ends came to 19 bases.

This clonotype was found a few times. Since the library was made to target alpha chains, this beta chain is a stray read and its abundance is not meaningful. The chain couples TRBV7-2 to TRBJ1-5; unclear D gene. The CDR3 sequence is 12 residues long. Germline V gene sequence: CDR1 SGHTA, CDR2 FQGNSA. Between the trimmed V and J ends, which lost 5 bases and 7 bases, there was a span of 9 bases. The CDR3 region has the DNA TGTGCCAGCAGCATCATGGGGCAGCCCCAGCATTTT. Protein sequence: CASSIMGQPQHF. The whole variable domain, filled in from reference TRBV7-2 and TRBJ1-5, reads GAGVSQSPSNKVTEKGKDVELRCDPISGHTALYWYRQSLGQGLEFLIYFQGNSAPDKSGLPSDRFSAERTGGSVSTLTIQRTQQEDSAVYLCASSIMGQPQHFGDGTRLSIL.

Concerning this clonotype: A library prepared for alpha chains yielded this beta chain as an off-target read; its size is of little meaning. The J gene is TRBJ2-5, the V gene TRBV3-1; 8 nucleotides align to TRBD2. The CDR3 has 14 residues. In germline, CDR1 is LGHDT, CDR2 YNNKEL (reference sequence). V dropped 8 bases and J dropped 2; count of bases not matched to a gene: 7. Written as DNA, the CDR3 is TGTGCCAGCCTTGACCGCGGGGGGCAAGAGACCCAGTACTTC. Translating gives CASLDRGGQETQYF.

Many counts were recorded for this clonotype. Because the library targeted alpha chains, this beta chain is an off-target read whose size means little. V usage is TRBV28 and J usage is TRBJ1-2, with D hard to call. Trimming removed 8 bases at V and 5 bases at J, with 12 bases between. The germline gives CDR1 MDHEN, CDR2 SYDVKM. This CDR3 contains 12 residues. CDR3 nucleotides: TGTGCCAGCTGCAGGAGAACATATGGCTACACCTTC. Amino acid sequence: CASCRRTYGYTF.

By frequency in the sample, this clonotype is medium-sized. This beta chain is a stray read from a library made for alpha chains; its abundance is not meaningful. This chain links TRBV5-1 with TRBJ1-1, with unresolved D. V lost 1 base, J lost 0 bases, and 7 bases lay in between. From germline, CDR1 is SGHRS and CDR2 YFSETQ. The CDR3 loop spans 14 amino acids. The chain's CDR3 is CASSLNSVNTEAFF. The CDR3 DNA follows: TGCGCCAGCAGCTTGAACAGTGTGAACACTGAAGCTTTCTTT.

This clonotype is medium-sized. This beta chain is a stray sequence in a library constructed for alpha chains; its clone size is not meaningful. This sequence joins TRBV2 and TRBJ1-1; D perhaps matches TRBD1 (6 bases). Germline V CDR1 and CDR2: SNHLY, FYNNEI. The germline V and J ends were trimmed by 4 bases and 3 bases, with 18 bases remaining between them. The CDR3 is made up of 16 amino acids. CDR3 DNA: TGTGCCAGCAGTGCTACAGGGCGGGTGGTCGACACTGAAGCTTTCTTT. Translated: CASSATGRVVDTEAFF.

Concerning this clonotype itself: Found in a library prepared for alpha chains, this beta chain is an off-target read, and its abundance has little meaning. The chain combines TRBV2 with TRBJ1-5; D remains unclear. The germline V gene encodes CDR1 SNHLY and CDR2 FYNNEI. The CDR3 loop spans 15 amino acids. Trimming took off 6 bases at V and 2 bases at J, with 14 bases between the two ends. The CDR3 DNA reads TGTGCCAGCAGATTACAGCTTTCGGGCAATCAGCCCCAGCATTTT. Encoded protein: CASRLQLSGNQPQHF.

This clonotype has at least ten counts. In a library made to pick up alpha chains, this beta chain is a stray read with a size that means little. The V call is TRBV7-2, the J call TRBJ2-2; no definite D call. The CDR3 contains 13 residues. Trimming shortened V by 4 bases and J by 7 bases, and 10 bases separated the two germline ends. The germline V gene has CDR1 SGHTA and CDR2 FQGNSA. In nucleotides, the CDR3 is TGTGCCAGCAGCTCCGACTGGGACGGGGAGCTGTTTTTT. Residues: CASSSDWDGELFF.

This clonotype was counted ten times or more. This beta chain was picked up by a library intended for alpha chains and is off target, so its count carries little meaning. This chain joins TRBV16 and TRBJ1-5; 7 bases fit TRBD1. Germline values: CDR1 KGHSY, CDR2 FQNENV. This CDR3 spans 14 amino acids. V gave up 4 bases and J gave up 3 bases; unmatched junction bases: 3. The chain's CDR3 is CASSPTGANQPQHF. The CDR3 DNA is TGTGCCAGCAGCCCAACAGGGGCCAATCAGCCCCAGCATTTT.

This clonotype has a count of ten or more. This beta chain is an unintended read in a library built for alpha chains; its size means little. This rearrangement joins TRBV7-2 to TRBJ1-2; 7 bases line up with TRBD1. The CDR3 extends over 16 amino acids. V dropped 0 bases and J dropped 5; count of bases not matched to a gene: 9. CDR1 SGHTA and CDR2 FQGNSA come from the germline V gene. CDR3 in amino acids: CASSLAPGQKLYGYTF. DNA for the CDR3: TGTGCCAGCAGCTTAGCCCCGGGACAGAAGTTATATGGCTACACCTTC.

This clonotype was seen ten or more times. A library prepared for alpha chains yielded this beta chain as an off-target read; its size is of little meaning. V gene TRBV5-1 combines with J gene TRBJ2-7; 11 bases line up with TRBD1. Germline V gene lookup returns CDR1 SGHRS and CDR2 YFSETQ. The length of the CDR3 is 15 residues. V was clipped by 0 bases and J by 6 bases; unmatched bases: 5. The CDR3 region has the DNA TGCGCCAGCAGCTTGGCCGGGACAGGGGGTGGCGAGCAGTACTTC. This gives the protein CASSLAGTGGGEQYF.

This clonotype was seen more than once but under ten times. Little can be read into the size of this beta chain, an off-target read in a library designed for alpha chains. The chain uses TRBV7-2 and TRBJ2-4; the match to TRBD1 covers 8 bases. Germline values: CDR1 SGHTA, CDR2 FQGNSA. The length of the CDR3 is 18 residues. V dropped 5 bases and J dropped 2; count of bases not matched to a gene: 14. The CDR3 protein is CASSQIRSGTGSKNIQYF. The CDR3 DNA sequence: TGTGCCAGCAGCCAAATTCGCTCCGGGACAGGTTCCAAAAACATTCAGTACTTC.